These 10 T cell receptor beta chains were sequenced from one sample in a study of Ad26.COV2.S vaccination and SARS-CoV-2 variants. Only in-frame clones appear in the TCRdb table, and some are missing; sequencing was by immunoSEQ multiplex PCR. The sample holds about half a million clones, about 88% seen once. This sample's treatment: some 19 received Ad26.COV2.S at low or high dose, single or two shots; about 5 received placebo; per-sample allocation not given. Collection of samples fell on day 63 after the first vaccine or placebo injection. The material sequenced was peripheral blood, taken in a trial of Ad26.COV2.S vaccine versus placebo. Every receptor here comes from a person aged 18-60 years who received the Ad26.COV2.S COVID-19 vaccine or a placebo.

This chain uses TRBV11-3 with TRBJ2-7; D is perhaps TRBD1 (6 bases). This CDR3 comprises 19 residues. Germline V CDR1 and CDR2: SGHNT, YENEEA. Trimming cost V 2 bases and J 1 base, with 24 bases left between them. CDR3 bases: TGTGCCAGCAGCTTACGGACCAGGGGTTTTCGGGCAGTTTCCTACGAGCAGTACTTC. Amino acids: CASSLRTRGFRAVSYEQYF.

The CDR3: CATSSPNRVVAGELFF. CDR3 in DNA: TGTGCCACCAGCTCTCCCAACAGGGTTGTAGCCGGGGAGCTGTTTTTT. This rearrangement joins TRBV15 to TRBJ2-2; possibly TRBD1 for D (6 bases). The V and J ends lost 5 bases and 6 bases respectively, with 19 bases between them. The CDR3 sequence is 16 residues long. CDR1 and CDR2 from the germline V gene are LNHNV and YYDKDF (reference sequence).

The V gene is TRBV5-6, the J gene TRBJ1-1, with 7 bases matching TRBD1. There are 16 residues in the CDR3. The germline CDR1 and CDR2 sequences are SGHDT and YYEEEE. V shed 0 bases and J 2 bases; nucleotides not matched to a gene: 7. CDR3 sequence (DNA): TGTGCCAGCAGCTTGGCGGAACAGGGGACTAACACTGAAGCTTTCTTT. This sequence encodes CASSLAEQGTNTEAFF.

The genes are TRBV24-1 and TRBJ2-7, with 9 bases identical to TRBD2. After removal of 0 bases from V and 1 base from J, the junction contained 18 bases not matched to a gene. Looked up from germline, CDR1 is KGHDR and CDR2 is SFDVKD. The length of the CDR3 is 21 residues. In nucleotides, the CDR3 is TGTGCCACCAGTGATTTGCCTCATCTGCGGGAGGGGAACTCCAGGTCCTACGAGCAGTACTTC. Its translation: CATSDLPHLREGNSRSYEQYF.

This rearrangement joins TRBV30 to TRBJ2-2, with TRBD1 matching 8 bases. This CDR3 has 13 residues. V trimming: 4 bases; J trimming: 6 bases; junction bases outside the gene matches: 4. The germline V gene has CDR1 GTSNPN and CDR2 SVGIG (reference sequence). The CDR3 is CAWIRGPAGELFF. The CDR3 DNA sequence: TGTGCCTGGATCAGGGGGCCGGCCGGGGAGCTGTTTTTT.

J is TRBJ2-4 and V is TRBV11-2; TRBD1 might be the D (5 bases). The CDR3 extends over 18 amino acids. V gave up 2 bases and J gave up 8 bases, with 25 bases separating them. CDR1 is SGHAT, CDR2 FQNNGV, per germline. The CDR3 DNA sequence: TGTGCCAGCAGCTTATTTGGGTATGGCGGATACCAAGGGGACATTCAGTACTTC. As protein: CASSLFGYGGYQGDIQYF.

CDR3 nucleotide sequence: TGTGCCAGCAGTCCAGGACAGGGCTTTTTGGTAGAGCAGTACTTC. The encoded protein is CASSPGQGFLVEQYF. The chain uses TRBV11-2 and TRBJ2-7, with 8 bases matching TRBD1. The CDR3 spans 15 residues. Unmatched junction bases numbered 14, after V lost 6 bases and J lost 7 bases. CDR1 is SGHAT, CDR2 FQNNGV, per germline.

This chain connects TRBV6-2 or TRBV6-3 to TRBJ2-7; weak D call: TRBD2 (5 bases). This CDR3 has 15 amino acids. Germline CDR1 MNHEY, CDR2 SVGEGT. Trimming took 4 bases from V and 1 from J, leaving 14 bases between them. The CDR3 spells CASSSYLDSSYEQYF. The CDR3 nucleotides read TGTGCCAGCAGTTCCTACCTGGACTCTTCCTACGAGCAGTACTTC.

The rearrangement uses TRBV6-2 or TRBV6-3 and TRBJ2-7, with TRBD1 as a possible D gene (5 bases). The germline V gene has CDR1 MNHEY and CDR2 SVGEGT. This CDR3 region has 14 residues. V was pared by 2 bases and J by 3 bases, with 11 bases between. CDR3 nucleotide sequence: TGTGCCAGCAGTTACCAGCAGGGCCTCTACGAGCAGTACTTC. Residues: CASSYQQGLYEQYF.

The chain has TRBV19 and TRBJ2-1, with TRBD2 matching 11 bases. The germline V gene encodes CDR1 LNHDA and CDR2 SQIVND (reference sequence). This CDR3 is built from 14 residues. Unmatched junction bases numbered 5, after V lost 4 bases and J lost 9 bases. The CDR3: CASSTLGLAGEQFF. The CDR3 DNA follows: TGTGCCAGTAGTACCCTCGGACTAGCGGGTGAGCAGTTCTTC.